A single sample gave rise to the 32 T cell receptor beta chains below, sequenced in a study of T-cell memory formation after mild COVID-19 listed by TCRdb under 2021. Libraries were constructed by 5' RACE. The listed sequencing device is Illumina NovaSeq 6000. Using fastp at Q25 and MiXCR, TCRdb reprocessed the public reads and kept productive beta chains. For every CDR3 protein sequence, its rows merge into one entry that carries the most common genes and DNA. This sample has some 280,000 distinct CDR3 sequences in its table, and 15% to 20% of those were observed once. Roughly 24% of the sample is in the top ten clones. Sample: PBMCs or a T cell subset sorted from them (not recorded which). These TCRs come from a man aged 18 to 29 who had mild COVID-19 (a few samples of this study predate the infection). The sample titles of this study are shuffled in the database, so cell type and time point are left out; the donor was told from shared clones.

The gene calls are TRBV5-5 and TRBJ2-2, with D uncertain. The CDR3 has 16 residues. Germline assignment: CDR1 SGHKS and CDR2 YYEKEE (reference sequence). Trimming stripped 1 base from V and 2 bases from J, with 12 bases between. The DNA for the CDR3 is TGTGCCAGCAGCTTGTATCGTACAGTTAACACCGGGGAGCTGTTTTTT. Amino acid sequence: CASSLYRTVNTGELFF. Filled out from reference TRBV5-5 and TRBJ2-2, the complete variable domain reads DAGVTQSPTHLIKTRGQQVTLRCSPISGHKSVSWYQQVLGQGPQFIFQYYEKEERGRGNFPDRFSARQFPNYSSELNVNALLLGDSALYLCASSLYRTVNTGELFFGEGSRLTVL.

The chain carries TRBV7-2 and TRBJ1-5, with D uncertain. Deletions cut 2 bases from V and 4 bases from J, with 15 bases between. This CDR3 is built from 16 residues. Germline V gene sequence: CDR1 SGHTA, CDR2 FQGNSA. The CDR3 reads CASSLSGTVGNQPQHF. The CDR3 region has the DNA TGTGCCAGCAGCTTATCGGGCACCGTGGGAAATCAGCCCCAGCATTTT.

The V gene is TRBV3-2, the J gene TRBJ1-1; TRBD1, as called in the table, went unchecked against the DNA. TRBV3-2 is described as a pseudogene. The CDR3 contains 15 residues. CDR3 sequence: CASSQVQGLNTEAFF. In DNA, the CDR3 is TGTGCCAGCAGCCAAGTACAGGGTTTGAACACTGAAGCTTTCTTT.

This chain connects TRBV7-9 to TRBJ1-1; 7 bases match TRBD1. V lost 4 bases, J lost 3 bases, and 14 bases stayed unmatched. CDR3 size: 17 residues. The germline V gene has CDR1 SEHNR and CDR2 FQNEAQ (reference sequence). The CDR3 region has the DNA TGTGCCAGCAGCTCGCCCCCGACAGGGCTCAGGGACACTGAAGCTTTCTTT. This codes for CASSSPPTGLRDTEAFF.

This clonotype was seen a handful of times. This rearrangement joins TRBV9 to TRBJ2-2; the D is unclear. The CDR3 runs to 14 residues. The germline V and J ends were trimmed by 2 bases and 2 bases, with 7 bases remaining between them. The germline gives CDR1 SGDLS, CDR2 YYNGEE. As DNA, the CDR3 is TGTGCCAGCAGCGTTCTTTATAACACCGGGGAGCTGTTTTTT. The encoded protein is CASSVLYNTGELFF. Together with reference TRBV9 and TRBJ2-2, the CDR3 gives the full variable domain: DSGVTQTPKHLITATGQRVTLRCSPRSGDLSVYWYQQSLDQGLQFLIQYYNGEERAKGNILERFSAQQFPDLHSELNLSSLELGDSALYFCASSVLYNTGELFFGEGSRLTVL.

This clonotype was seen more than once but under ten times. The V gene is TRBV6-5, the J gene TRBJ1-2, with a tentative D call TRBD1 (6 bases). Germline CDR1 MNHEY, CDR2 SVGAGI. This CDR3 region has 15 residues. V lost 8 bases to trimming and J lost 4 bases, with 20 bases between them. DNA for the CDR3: TGTGCCAGCTCACGCCAACCTGGGACACCCTATGGCTACACCTTC. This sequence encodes CASSRQPGTPYGYTF.

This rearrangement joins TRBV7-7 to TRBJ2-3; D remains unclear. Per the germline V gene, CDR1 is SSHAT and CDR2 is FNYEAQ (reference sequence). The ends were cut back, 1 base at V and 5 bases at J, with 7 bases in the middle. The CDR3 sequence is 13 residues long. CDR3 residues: CASSLEAGDTQYF. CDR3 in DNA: TGTGCCAGCAGCTTAGAGGCAGGAGATACGCAGTATTTT.

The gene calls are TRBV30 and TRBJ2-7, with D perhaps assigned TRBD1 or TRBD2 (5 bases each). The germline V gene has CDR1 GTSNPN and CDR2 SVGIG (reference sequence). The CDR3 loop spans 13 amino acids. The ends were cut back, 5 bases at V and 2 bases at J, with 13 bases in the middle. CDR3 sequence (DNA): TGTGCCTGGGAGAGGGGAATGGCCTACGAGCAGTACTTC. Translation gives CAWERGMAYEQYF.

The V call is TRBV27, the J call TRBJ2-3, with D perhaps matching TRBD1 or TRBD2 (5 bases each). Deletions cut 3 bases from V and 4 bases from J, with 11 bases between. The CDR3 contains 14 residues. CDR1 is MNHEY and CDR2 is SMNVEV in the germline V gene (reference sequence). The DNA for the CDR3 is TGTGCCAGCAGTTTCGCAGGGACGCCAGATACGCAGTATTTT. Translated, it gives CASSFAGTPDTQYF.

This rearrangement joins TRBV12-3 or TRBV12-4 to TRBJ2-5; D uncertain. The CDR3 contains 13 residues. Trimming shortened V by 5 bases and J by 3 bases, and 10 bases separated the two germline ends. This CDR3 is CASSLYREETQYF. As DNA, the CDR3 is TGTGCCAGCAGTCTATACAGAGAAGAGACCCAGTACTTC.

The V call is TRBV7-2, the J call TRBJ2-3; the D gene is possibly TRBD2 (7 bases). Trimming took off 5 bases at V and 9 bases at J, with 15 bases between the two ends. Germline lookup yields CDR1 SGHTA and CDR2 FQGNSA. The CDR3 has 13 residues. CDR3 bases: TGTGCCAGCAGCCGAACGAGGGGGGGGACGCAGTATTTT. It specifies CASSRTRGGTQYF.

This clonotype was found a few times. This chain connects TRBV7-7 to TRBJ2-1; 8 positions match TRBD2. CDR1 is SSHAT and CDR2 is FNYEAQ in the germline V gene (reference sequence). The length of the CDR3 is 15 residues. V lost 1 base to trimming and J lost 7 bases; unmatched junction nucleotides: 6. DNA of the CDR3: TGTGCCAGCAGCTTAGAGGCGGGGGGTTCAAATGAGCAGTTCTTC. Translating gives CASSLEAGGSNEQFF.

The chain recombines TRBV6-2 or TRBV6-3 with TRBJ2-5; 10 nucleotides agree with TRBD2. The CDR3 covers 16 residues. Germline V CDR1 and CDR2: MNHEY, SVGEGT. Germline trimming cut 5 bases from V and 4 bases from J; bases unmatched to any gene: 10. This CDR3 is CASSNELAGVSETQYF. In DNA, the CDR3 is TGTGCCAGCAGTAACGAGCTAGCGGGGGTTTCAGAGACCCAGTACTTC.

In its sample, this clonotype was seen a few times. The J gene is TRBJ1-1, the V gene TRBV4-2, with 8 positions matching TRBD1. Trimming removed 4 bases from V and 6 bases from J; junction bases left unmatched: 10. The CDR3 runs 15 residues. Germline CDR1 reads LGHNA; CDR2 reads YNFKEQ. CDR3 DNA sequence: TGTGCCAGCAGCCGATACAGGGGGGCTACGTCTGAAGCTTTCTTT. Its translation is CASSRYRGATSEAFF.

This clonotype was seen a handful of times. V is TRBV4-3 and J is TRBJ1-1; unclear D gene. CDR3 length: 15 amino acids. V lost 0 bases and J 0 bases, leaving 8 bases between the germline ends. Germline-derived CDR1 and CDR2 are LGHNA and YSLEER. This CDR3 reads CASSQDWLMNTEAFF. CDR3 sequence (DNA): TGCGCCAGCAGCCAAGATTGGTTGATGAACACTGAAGCTTTCTTT.

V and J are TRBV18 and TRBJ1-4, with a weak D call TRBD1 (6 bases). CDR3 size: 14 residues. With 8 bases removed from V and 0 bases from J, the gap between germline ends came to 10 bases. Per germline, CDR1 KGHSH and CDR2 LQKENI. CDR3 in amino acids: CASRGQSTNEKLFF. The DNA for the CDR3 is TGTGCCAGCCGCGGACAGTCAACTAATGAAAAACTGTTTTTT.

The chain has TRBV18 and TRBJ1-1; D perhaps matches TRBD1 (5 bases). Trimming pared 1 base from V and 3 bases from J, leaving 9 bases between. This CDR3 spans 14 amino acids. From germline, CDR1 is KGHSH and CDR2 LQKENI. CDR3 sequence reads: CASSPRSGDTEAFF. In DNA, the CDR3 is TGTGCCAGCTCACCACGGTCGGGGGACACTGAAGCTTTCTTT.

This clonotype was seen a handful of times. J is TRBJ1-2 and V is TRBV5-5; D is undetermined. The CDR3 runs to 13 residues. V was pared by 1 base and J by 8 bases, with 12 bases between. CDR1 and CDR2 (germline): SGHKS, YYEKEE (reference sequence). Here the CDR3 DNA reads TGTGCCAGCAGCTTGTCCGCAGCTGGGGGCTACACCTTC. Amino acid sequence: CASSLSAAGGYTF.

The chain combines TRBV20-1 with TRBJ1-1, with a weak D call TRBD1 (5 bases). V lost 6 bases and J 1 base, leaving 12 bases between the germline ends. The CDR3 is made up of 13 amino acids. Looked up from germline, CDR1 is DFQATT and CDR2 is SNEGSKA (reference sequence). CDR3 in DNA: TGCAGTGCCTTTAGACAGAGGAACACTGAAGCTTTCTTT. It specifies CSAFRQRNTEAFF.

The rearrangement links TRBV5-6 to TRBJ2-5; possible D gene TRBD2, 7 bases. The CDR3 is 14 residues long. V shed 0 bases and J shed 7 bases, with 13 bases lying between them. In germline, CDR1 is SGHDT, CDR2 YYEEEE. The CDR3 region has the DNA TGTGCCAGCAGCTTGGCGGGGGGCTCGGGGACCCAGTACTTC. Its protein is CASSLAGGSGTQYF.

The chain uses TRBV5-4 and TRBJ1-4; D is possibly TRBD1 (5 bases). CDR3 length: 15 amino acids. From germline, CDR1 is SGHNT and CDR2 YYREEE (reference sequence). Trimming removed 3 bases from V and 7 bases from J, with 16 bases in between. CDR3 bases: TGTGCCAGCAGCTCGTCAGGGAGCTTGAGTGAAAAACTGTTTTTT. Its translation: CASSSSGSLSEKLFF.

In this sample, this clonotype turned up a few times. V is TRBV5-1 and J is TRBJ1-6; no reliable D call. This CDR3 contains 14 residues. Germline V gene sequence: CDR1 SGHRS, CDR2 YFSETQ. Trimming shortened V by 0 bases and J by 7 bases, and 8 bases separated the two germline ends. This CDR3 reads CASSLEGWNSPLHF. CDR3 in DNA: TGCGCCAGCAGCTTGGAAGGGTGGAATTCACCCCTCCACTTT.

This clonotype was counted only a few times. CDR3 sequence (DNA): TGTGCCAGCAGTACAGAATACACAGATACGCAGTATTTT. Encoded protein: CASSTEYTDTQYF. V gene TRBV2 combines with J gene TRBJ2-3; no clear D gene. This CDR3 contains 13 residues. V gave up 5 bases and J gave up 2 bases, with 8 bases separating them. Germline V lookup: CDR1 SNHLY, CDR2 FYNNEI.

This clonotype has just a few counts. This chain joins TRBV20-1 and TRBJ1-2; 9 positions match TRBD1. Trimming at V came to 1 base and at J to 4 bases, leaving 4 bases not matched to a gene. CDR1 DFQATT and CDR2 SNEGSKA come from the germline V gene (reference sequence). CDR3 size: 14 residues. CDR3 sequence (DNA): TGCAGTGCTAGAGGACAGGGGGGGGTCTATGGCTACACCTTC. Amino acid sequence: CSARGQGGVYGYTF.

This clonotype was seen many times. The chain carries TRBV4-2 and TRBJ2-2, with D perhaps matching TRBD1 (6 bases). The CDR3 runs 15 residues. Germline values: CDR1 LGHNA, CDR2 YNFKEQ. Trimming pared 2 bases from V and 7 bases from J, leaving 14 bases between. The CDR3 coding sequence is TGTGCCAGCAGCCAAACCACAGGGTTTAGCGGGGAGCTGTTTTTT. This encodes CASSQTTGFSGELFF.

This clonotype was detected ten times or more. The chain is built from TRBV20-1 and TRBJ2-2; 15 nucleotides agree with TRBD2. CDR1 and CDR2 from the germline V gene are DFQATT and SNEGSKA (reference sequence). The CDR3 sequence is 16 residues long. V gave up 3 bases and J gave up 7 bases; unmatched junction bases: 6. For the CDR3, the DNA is TGCAGTGCTAGCGGACTAGCGGGGGGGCAAGTCGGGGAGCTGTTTTTT. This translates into CSASGLAGGQVGELFF.

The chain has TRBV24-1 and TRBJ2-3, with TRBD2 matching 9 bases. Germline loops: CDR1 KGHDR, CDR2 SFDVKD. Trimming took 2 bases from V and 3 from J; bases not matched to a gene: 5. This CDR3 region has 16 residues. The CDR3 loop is CATSDYGLAGTDTQYF. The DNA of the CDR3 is TGTGCCACCAGTGATTACGGGCTAGCGGGGACAGATACGCAGTATTTT.

CDR3 amino acids: CASSPSGGGVTEAFF. In nucleotides, the CDR3 is TGTGCCAGCAGTCCGTCGGGAGGGGGCGTGACTGAAGCTTTCTTT. The genes are TRBV28 and TRBJ1-1, with 7 bases identical to TRBD1. Per the germline V gene, CDR1 is MDHEN and CDR2 is SYDVKM. The CDR3 length is 15 residues. The V segment lost 5 bases and the J segment 5 bases; nucleotides outside the gene matches: 11. The full variable domain, with the rest looked up from reference TRBV28 and TRBJ1-1, is DVKVTQSSRYLVKRTGEKVFLECVQDMDHENMFWYRQDPGLGLRLIYFSYDVKMKEKGDIPEGYSVSREKKERFSLILESASTNQTSMYLCASSPSGGGVTEAFFGQGTRLTVV.

The CDR3 here is CASSDTLGAFYEQYV. CDR3 bases: TGTGCCAGCAGTGACACCTTAGGGGCCTTTTACGAGCAGTACGTC. The gene calls are TRBV28 and TRBJ2-7; D is perhaps TRBD1 (5 bases). CDR3 length equals 15 residues. The germline V and J ends were trimmed by 5 bases and 4 bases, with 18 bases remaining between them. Germline-derived CDR1 and CDR2 are MDHEN and SYDVKM.

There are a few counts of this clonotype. CDR3 in amino acids: CSASKGRETQYF. CDR3 bases: TGCAGTGCTAGCAAGGGGCGCGAGACCCAGTACTTC. The chain is built from TRBV20-1 and TRBJ2-5, with D possibly matching TRBD1 (5 bases). V lost 3 bases, J lost 5 bases, and 10 bases lay in between. This CDR3 is built from 12 residues. The germline V gene has CDR1 DFQATT and CDR2 SNEGSKA (reference sequence).

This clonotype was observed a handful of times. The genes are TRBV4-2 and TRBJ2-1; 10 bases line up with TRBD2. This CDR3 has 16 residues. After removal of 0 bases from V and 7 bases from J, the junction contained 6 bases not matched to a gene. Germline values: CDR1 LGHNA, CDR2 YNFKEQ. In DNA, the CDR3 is TGTGCCAGCAGCCAAGATCCGAGCGGGGGGGTGAATGAGCAGTTCTTC. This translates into CASSQDPSGGVNEQFF.

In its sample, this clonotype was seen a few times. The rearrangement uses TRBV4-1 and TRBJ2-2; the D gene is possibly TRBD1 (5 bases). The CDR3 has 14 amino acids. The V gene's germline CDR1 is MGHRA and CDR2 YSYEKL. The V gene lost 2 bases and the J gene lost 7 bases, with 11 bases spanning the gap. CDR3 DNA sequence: TGCGCCAGCAGCCAAATAGACAGTAACGGGGAGCTGTTTTTT. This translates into CASSQIDSNGELFF.